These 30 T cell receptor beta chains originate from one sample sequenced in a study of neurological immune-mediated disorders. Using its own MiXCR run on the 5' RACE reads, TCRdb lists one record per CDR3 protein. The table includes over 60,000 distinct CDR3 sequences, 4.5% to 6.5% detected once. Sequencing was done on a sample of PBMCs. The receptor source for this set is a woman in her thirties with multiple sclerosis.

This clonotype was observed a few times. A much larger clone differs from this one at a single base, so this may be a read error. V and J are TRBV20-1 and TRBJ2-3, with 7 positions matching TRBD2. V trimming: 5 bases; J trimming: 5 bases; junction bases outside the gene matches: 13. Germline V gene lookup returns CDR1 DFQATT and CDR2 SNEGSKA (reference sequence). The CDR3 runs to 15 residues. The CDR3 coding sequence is TGCAGTGCTTCCGCACTAGCGCCCCGCATAGATACGCAGTATTTT. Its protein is CSASALAPRIDTQYF.

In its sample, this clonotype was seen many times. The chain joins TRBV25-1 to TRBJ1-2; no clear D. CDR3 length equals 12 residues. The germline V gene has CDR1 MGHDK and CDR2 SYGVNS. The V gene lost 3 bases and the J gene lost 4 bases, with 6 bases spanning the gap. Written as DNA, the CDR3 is TGTGCCAGCAGTGAGGCAGCCTATGGCTACACCTTC. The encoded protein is CASSEAAYGYTF.

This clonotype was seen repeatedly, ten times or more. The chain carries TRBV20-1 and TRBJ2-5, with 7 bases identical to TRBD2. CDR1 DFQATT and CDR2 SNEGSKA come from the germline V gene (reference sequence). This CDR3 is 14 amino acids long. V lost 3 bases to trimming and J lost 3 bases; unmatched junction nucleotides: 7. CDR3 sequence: CSASLPSGEETQYF. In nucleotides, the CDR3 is TGCAGTGCTAGTCTACCTAGCGGCGAAGAGACCCAGTACTTC.

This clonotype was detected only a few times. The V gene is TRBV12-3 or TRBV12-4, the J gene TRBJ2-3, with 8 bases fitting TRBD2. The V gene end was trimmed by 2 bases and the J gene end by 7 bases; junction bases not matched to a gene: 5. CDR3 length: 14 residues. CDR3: CASSLSGRGNTQYF. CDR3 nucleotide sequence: TGTGCCAGCAGTTTATCCGGGAGGGGAAATACGCAGTATTTT.

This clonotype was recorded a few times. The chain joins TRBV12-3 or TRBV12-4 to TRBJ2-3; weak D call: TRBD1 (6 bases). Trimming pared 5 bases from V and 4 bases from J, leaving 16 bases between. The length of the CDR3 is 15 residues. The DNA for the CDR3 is TGTGCCAGCAGTCGAGGGGGAAGTGGTGCAGATACGCAGTATTTT. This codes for CASSRGGSGADTQYF.

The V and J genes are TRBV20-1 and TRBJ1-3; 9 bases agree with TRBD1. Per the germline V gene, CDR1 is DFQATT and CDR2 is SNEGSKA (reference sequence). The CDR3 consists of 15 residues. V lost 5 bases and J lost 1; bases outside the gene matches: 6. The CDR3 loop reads CSAEPGQGSGNTIYF. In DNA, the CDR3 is TGCAGTGCTGAGCCGGGACAGGGTTCTGGAAACACCATATATTTT.

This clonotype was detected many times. CDR3 protein: CSANSQPQHF. The CDR3 DNA is TGCAGTGCTAATTCTCAGCCCCAGCATTTT. The chain links TRBV20-1 to TRBJ1-5; no clear D gene. Germline V CDR1 and CDR2: DFQATT, SNEGSKA (reference sequence). V lost 4 bases to trimming and J lost 6 bases, with 4 bases between them. This CDR3 is 10 amino acids long.

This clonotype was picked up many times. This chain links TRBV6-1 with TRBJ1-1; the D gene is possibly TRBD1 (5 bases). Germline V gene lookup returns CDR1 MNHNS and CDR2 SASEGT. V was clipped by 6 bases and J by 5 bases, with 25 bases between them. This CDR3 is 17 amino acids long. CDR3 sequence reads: CASRGGILQVRGTEAFF. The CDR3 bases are TGTGCCAGCAGGGGCGGGATCCTACAGGTACGAGGAACTGAAGCTTTCTTT.

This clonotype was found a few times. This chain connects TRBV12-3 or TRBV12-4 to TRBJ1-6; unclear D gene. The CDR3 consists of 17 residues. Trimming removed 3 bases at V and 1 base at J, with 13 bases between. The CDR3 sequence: CASSLMGMGSYNSPLHF. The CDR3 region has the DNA TGTGCCAGCAGTTTGATGGGGATGGGATCCTATAATTCACCCCTCCACTTT.

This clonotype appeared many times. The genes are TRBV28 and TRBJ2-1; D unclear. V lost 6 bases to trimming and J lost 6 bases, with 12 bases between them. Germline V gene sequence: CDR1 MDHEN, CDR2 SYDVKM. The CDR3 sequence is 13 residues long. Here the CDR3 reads CASRPNIGNEQFF. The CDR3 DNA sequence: TGTGCCAGCAGACCCAACATCGGCAATGAGCAGTTCTTC.

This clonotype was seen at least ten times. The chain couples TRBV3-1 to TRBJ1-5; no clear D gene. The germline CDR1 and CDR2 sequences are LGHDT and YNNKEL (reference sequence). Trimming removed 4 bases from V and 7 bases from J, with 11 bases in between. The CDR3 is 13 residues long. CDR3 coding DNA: TGTGCCAGCAGCCCTCCGACGGGGCAGCCCCAGCATTTT. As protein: CASSPPTGQPQHF.

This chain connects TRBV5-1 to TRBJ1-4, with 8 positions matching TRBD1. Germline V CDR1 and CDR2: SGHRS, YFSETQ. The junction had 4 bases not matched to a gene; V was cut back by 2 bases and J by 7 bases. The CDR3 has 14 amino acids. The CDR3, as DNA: TGCGCCAGCAGCTTCGACAGGGGAGGTGAAAAACTGTTTTTT. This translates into CASSFDRGGEKLFF.

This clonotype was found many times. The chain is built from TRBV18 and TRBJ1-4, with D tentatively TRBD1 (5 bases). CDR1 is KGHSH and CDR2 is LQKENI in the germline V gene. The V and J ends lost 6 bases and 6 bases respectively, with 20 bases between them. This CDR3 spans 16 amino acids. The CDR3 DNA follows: TGTGCCAGCTCGCCTAATTACGCGGGGACGGATGAAAAACTGTTTTTT. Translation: CASSPNYAGTDEKLFF.

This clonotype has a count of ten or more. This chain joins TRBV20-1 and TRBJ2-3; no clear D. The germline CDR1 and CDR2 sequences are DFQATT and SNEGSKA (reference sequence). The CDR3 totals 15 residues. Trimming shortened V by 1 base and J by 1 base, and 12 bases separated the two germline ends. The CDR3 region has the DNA TGCAGTGCTAGAGTGGTCGGTTCTGGCACAGATACGCAGTATTTT. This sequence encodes CSARVVGSGTDTQYF.

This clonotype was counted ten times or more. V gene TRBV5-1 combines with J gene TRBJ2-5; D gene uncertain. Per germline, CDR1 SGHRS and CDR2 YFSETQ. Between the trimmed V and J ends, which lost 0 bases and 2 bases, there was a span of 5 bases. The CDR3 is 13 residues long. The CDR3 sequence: CASSLGRQETQYF. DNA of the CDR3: TGCGCCAGCAGCTTGGGGCGTCAAGAGACCCAGTACTTC.

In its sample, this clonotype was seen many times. The CDR3 DNA follows: TGTGCCAGCAGTATCGGTGCGAGCTCCTACAATGAGCAGTTCTTC. It encodes CASSIGASSYNEQFF. This sequence joins TRBV9 and TRBJ2-1; D not certain. Germline assignment: CDR1 SGDLS and CDR2 YYNGEE. V lost 5 bases and J lost 0, with 12 bases in between. The CDR3 sequence is 15 residues long.

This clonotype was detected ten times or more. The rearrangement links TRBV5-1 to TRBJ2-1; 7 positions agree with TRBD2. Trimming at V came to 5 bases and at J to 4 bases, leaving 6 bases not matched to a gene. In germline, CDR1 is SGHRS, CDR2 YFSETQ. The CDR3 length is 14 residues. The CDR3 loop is CASSVAGGYNEQFF. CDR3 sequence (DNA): TGCGCCAGCAGTGTAGCGGGTGGTTACAATGAGCAGTTCTTC.

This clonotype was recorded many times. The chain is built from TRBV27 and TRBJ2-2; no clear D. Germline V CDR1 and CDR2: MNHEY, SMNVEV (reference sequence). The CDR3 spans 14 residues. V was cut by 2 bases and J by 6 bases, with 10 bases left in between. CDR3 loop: CASSLDGVSGELFF. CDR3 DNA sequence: TGTGCCAGCAGTTTAGATGGGGTCTCCGGGGAGCTGTTTTTT.

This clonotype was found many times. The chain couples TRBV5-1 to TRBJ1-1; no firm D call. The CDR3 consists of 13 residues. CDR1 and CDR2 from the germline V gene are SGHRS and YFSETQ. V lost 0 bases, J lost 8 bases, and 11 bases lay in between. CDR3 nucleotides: TGCGCCAGCAGCTTGGAAAGCCTGGCCGAAGCTTTCTTT. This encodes CASSLESLAEAFF.

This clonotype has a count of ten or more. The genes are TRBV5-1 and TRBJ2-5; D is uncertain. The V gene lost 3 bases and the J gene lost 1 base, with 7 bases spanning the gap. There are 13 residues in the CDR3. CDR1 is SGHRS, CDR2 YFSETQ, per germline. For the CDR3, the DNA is TGCGCCAGCAGCTATTGGCCCCAAGAGACCCAGTACTTC. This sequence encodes CASSYWPQETQYF.

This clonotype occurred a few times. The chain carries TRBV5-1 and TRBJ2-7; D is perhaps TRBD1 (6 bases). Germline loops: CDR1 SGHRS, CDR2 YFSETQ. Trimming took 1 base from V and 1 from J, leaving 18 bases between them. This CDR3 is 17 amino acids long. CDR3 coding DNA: TGCGCCAGCAGCTTGTTGGGGGCAGGGTCGAAGTCCTACGAGCAGTACTTC. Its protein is CASSLLGAGSKSYEQYF.

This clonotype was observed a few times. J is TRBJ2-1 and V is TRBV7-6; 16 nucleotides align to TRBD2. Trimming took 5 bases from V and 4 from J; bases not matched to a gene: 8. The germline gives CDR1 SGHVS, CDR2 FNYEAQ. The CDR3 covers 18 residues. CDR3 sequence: CASSPGTSGGAEYNEQFF. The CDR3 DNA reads TGTGCCAGCAGCCCCGGGACTAGCGGGGGGGCGGAGTACAATGAGCAGTTCTTC.

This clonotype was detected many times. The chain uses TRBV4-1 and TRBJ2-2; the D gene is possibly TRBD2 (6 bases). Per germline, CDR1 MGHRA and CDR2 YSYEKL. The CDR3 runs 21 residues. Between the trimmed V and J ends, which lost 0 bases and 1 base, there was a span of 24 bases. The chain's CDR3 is CASSQEESGGVIMENTGELFF. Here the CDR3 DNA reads TGCGCCAGCAGCCAAGAGGAGAGCGGCGGGGTCATAATGGAGAACACCGGGGAGCTGTTTTTT.

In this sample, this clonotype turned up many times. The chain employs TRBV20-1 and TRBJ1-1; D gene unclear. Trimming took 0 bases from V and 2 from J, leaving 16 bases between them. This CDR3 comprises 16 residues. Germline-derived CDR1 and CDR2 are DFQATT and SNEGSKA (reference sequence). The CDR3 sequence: CSARDLRRADNTEAFF. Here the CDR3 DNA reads TGCAGTGCTAGAGATCTCCGGCGGGCAGACAACACTGAAGCTTTCTTT.

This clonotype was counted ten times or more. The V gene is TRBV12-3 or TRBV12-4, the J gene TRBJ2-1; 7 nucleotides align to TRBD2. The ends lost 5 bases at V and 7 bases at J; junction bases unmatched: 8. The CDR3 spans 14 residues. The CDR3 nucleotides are TGTGCCAGCAGTGTCTGGACTAGTCAGAATGAGCAGTTCTTC. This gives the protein CASSVWTSQNEQFF.

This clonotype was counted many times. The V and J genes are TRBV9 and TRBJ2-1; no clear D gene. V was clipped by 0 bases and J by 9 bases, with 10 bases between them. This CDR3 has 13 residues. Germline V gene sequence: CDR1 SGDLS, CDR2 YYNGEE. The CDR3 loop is CASSVGPLVEQFF. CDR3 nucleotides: TGTGCCAGCAGCGTAGGCCCTCTAGTTGAGCAGTTCTTC. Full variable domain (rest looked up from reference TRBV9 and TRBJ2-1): DSGVTQTPKHLITATGQRVTLRCSPRSGDLSVYWYQQSLDQGLQFLIQYYNGEERAKGNILERFSAQQFPDLHSELNLSSLELGDSALYFCASSVGPLVEQFFGPGTRLTVL.

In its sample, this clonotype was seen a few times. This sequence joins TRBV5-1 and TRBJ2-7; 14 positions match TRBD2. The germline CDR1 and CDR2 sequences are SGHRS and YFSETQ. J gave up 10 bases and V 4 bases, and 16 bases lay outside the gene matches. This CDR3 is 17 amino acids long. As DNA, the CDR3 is TGCGCCAGCAGCCCTATACCGGGACTAGCGGGAGTTACGGACCAGTACTTC. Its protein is CASSPIPGLAGVTDQYF.

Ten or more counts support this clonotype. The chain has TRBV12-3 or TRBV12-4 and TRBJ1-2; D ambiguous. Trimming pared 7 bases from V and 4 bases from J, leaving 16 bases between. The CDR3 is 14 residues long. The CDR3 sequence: CASTSWRDAYGYTF. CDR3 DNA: TGTGCCAGCACCTCCTGGCGCGACGCCTATGGCTACACCTTC.

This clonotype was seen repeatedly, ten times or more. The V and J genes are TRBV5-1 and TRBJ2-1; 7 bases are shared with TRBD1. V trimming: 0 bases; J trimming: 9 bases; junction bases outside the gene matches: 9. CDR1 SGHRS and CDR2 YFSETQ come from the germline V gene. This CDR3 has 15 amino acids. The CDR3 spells CASSLATGVYGEQFF. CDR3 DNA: TGCGCCAGCAGCTTGGCCACAGGGGTATACGGTGAGCAGTTCTTC.

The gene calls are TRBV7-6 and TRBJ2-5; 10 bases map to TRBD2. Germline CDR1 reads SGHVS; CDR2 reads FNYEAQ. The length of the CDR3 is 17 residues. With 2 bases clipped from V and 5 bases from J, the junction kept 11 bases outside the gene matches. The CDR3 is CASSLREASGSRETQYF. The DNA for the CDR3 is TGTGCCAGCAGCTTAAGGGAGGCTAGCGGGAGTCGGGAGACCCAGTACTTC. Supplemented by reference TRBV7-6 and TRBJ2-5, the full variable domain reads GAGVSQSPRYKVTKRGQDVALRCDPISGHVSLYWYRQALGQGPEFLTYFNYEAQQDKSGLPNDRFSAERPEGSISTLTIQRTEQRDSAMYRCASSLREASGSRETQYFGPGTRLLVL.